This TCR beta chain comes out of a study of T cells in Graves' hyperthyroidism and ophthalmopathy. Overall study context: Upon initial diagnosis and before any treatment, peripheral blood was collected.

The study, taken as a whole, reports: Peripheral blood also featured most of the thyroid clonotypes expanded above 0.001. A model using 13 V-J features told ophthalmopathy apart from stable hyperthyroidism. Ophthalmopathy prediction by the model preceded onset by a median approximately six months.

A word on this clonotype: The antigen is undetermined.

The germline V gene encodes CDR1 MGHRA and CDR2 YSYEKL. Germline trimming cut 0 bases from V and 5 bases from J; bases unmatched to any gene: 9. The CDR3 is made up of 16 amino acids. TCR beta CDR3 sequences were amplified from RNA transcripts. The HTBI primer set was used in a first-round RT-PCR of the TCR CDR3. MiXCR, applied by TCRdb to the multiplex PCR reads, yields one record per CDR3 protein. The data show about 130,000 distinct CDR3 sequences, roughly a fifth seen once. Sequenced input: blood. The chain uses TRBV4-1 and TRBJ1-2; 7 positions match TRBD1. This receptor was taken from a woman aged 50 to 60 with Graves' hyperthyroidism that later progressed to Graves' ophthalmopathy. The DNA for the CDR3 is TGCGCCAGCAGCCAAGATGTAACAGGGGCAATATATGGCTACACCTTC. Residues: CASSQDVTGAIYGYTF.